The 32 T cell receptor beta chains reported below all come from one sample, sequenced in a study of shared clonotypes between healthy human individuals. Sequencing was performed with immunoSEQ multiplex PCR; in TCRdb, only in-frame clones are kept and a portion is missing. The sample has fewer than 3 million clones; roughly 90% are singletons. Sequenced input: naive CD4+ T cells from PBMCs. Noted subset: CD45RA+ positively selected. These receptors were obtained from a man aged 18 to 29 in good health. Some clones in this sample may be carry-over from other donors' samples.

The rearrangement links TRBV30 to TRBJ1-1; tentative D call: TRBD1 (5 bases). Between the trimmed V and J ends, which lost 5 bases and 4 bases, there was a span of 14 bases. Germline lookup yields CDR1 GTSNPN and CDR2 SVGIG (reference sequence). The CDR3 extends over 13 amino acids. The DNA for the CDR3 is TGTGCCTGGGGGGCCACAGGAATCACTGAAGCTTTCTTT. Amino acid sequence: CAWGATGITEAFF.

The V call is TRBV5-4, the J call TRBJ1-3; maybe TRBD1 (6 bases). Trimming removed 1 base from V and 9 bases from J, with 20 bases in between. The CDR3 contains 16 residues. Germline CDR1 is SGHNT and CDR2 is YYREEE (reference sequence). CDR3 residues: CASSLYGTAGAGTIYF. The CDR3 DNA reads as TGTGCCAGCAGCTTGTATGGGACGGCGGGGGCAGGCACCATATATTTT.

This chain links TRBV11-2 with TRBJ1-3, with D hard to call. CDR1 SGHAT and CDR2 FQNNGV come from the germline V gene. The CDR3 has 15 amino acids. Trimming pared 4 bases from V and 0 bases from J, leaving 10 bases between. CDR3 loop: CASSSPGSSGNTIYF. Written as DNA, the CDR3 is TGTGCCAGCAGCTCCCCGGGGAGCTCTGGAAACACCATATATTTT.

Note on this clone: Other nucleotide sequences from this sample produce the same CDR3. The chain carries TRBV19 and TRBJ2-3; 10 nucleotides match TRBD1. Germline lookup yields CDR1 LNHDA and CDR2 SQIVND (reference sequence). This CDR3 has 15 residues. V was clipped by 3 bases and J by 1 base; unmatched bases: 1. The CDR3 DNA is TGTGCCAGTAGTATGGGGACAGGGGGCACAGATACGCAGTATTTT. Protein product: CASSMGTGGTDTQYF.

This chain connects TRBV6-6 to TRBJ1-2, with a weak D call TRBD1 (5 bases). There are 14 residues in the CDR3. Trimming removed 6 bases at V and 4 bases at J, with 15 bases between. The germline CDR1 and CDR2 sequences are MNHNY and SVGAGI (reference sequence). The DNA of the CDR3 is TGTGCCAGCAGCCGCCTGGGGGGGGGCTATGGCTACACCTTC. This encodes CASSRLGGGYGYTF.

This rearrangement joins TRBV5-6 to TRBJ2-5; tentatively, D is TRBD1 (6 bases). The assigned J gene may be wrong: the sequence end matches TRBJ2-7 better. CDR3 length: 15 amino acids. In germline, CDR1 is SGHDT, CDR2 YYEEEE. CDR3 amino acids: CASSLLGTPLGEQYF. CDR3 nucleotides: TGTGCCAGCAGCCTACTTGGGACACCCCTAGGCGAGCAGTACTTC.

V is TRBV2 and J is TRBJ2-2; the D gene could be TRBD1 or TRBD2 (6 bases each). Trimming pared 4 bases from V and 5 bases from J, leaving 14 bases between. Germline V lookup: CDR1 SNHLY, CDR2 FYNNEI. This CDR3 region has 15 residues. The CDR3: CASSGPTGRTGELFF. CDR3 bases: TGTGCCAGCAGTGGACCCACAGGGAGGACCGGGGAGCTGTTTTTT.

V usage is TRBV11-3 and J usage is TRBJ2-7, with 9 bases aligning to TRBD2. This CDR3 has 15 residues. Germline loops: CDR1 SGHNT, CDR2 YENEEA. The V gene end was trimmed by 1 base and the J gene end by 6 bases; junction bases not matched to a gene: 7. CDR3 DNA: TGTGCCAGCAGCTTAGGAGGCGGGAGGGCCCGCGAGCAGTACTTC. This gives the protein CASSLGGGRAREQYF.

As DNA, the CDR3 is TGTGCCAGCTCGACAGGGAGGGACGGCTACACCTTC. Translation gives CASSTGRDGYTF. V and J are TRBV18 and TRBJ1-2; 7 bases map to TRBD1. Trimming removed 6 bases from V and 8 bases from J; junction bases left unmatched: 6. CDR3 size: 12 residues. Germline loops: CDR1 KGHSH, CDR2 LQKENI.

A word on this clone: This sample includes further DNA sequences coding for the same CDR3. This chain connects TRBV7-3 to TRBJ2-1, with no clear D. The CDR3 covers 16 residues. Germline V lookup: CDR1 SGHTA, CDR2 FQGTGA. V lost 5 bases and J 0 bases, leaving 14 bases between the germline ends. The CDR3 nucleotides are TGTGCCAGCAGCCCTAGGCCGTCGGGCTCCTACAATGAGCAGTTCTTC. This encodes CASSPRPSGSYNEQFF.

The rearrangement uses TRBV15 and TRBJ1-5; no firm D call. This CDR3 comprises 15 residues. V dropped 0 bases and J dropped 4 bases, with 10 bases sitting between them. The germline CDR1 and CDR2 sequences are LNHNV and YYDKDF (reference sequence). CDR3 residues: CATSRDNSGNQPQHF. CDR3 DNA: TGTGCCACCAGCAGAGATAACAGTGGAAATCAGCCCCAGCATTTT.

This chain links TRBV5-1 with TRBJ2-3; maybe TRBD1 (5 bases). V was pared by 1 base and J by 1 base, with 10 bases between. This CDR3 has 15 amino acids. In germline, CDR1 is SGHRS, CDR2 YFSETQ. CDR3 in DNA: TGCGCCAGCAGCTTGCCAGGGAAAGGCACAGATACGCAGTATTTT. Translation: CASSLPGKGTDTQYF.

This chain uses TRBV19 with TRBJ2-4; the D is unclear. The V gene's germline CDR1 is LNHDA and CDR2 SQIVND (reference sequence). The CDR3 covers 15 residues. The germline V and J ends were trimmed by 2 bases and 0 bases, with 8 bases remaining between them. CDR3 nucleotides: TGTGCCAGTAGTATACGTCAGCCAGCCAAAAACATTCAGTACTTC. Translated: CASSIRQPAKNIQYF.

As regards this clone: The same CDR3 is also encoded by other DNA sequences in this sample. The rearrangement links TRBV18 to TRBJ2-3; 8 nucleotides align to TRBD2. Germline lookup yields CDR1 KGHSH and CDR2 LQKENI. V shed 0 bases and J 3 bases; nucleotides not matched to a gene: 2. The CDR3 covers 15 residues. In DNA, the CDR3 is TGTGCCAGCTCACCACCCAGCGGGAGAACAGATACGCAGTATTTT. Translating it yields CASSPPSGRTDTQYF.

Remarks on this clone: Other DNA sequences in this specimen translate into the identical CDR3. Here the CDR3 DNA reads TGTGCCAGCAGCCCAGCGGGAGGCCCCTACAATGAGCAGTTCTTC. It is translated as CASSPAGGPYNEQFF. The V gene is TRBV28, the J gene TRBJ2-1, with 9 bases that match TRBD2. V trimming: 6 bases; J trimming: 2 bases; junction bases outside the gene matches: 5. The CDR3 is 15 residues long. Germline lookup yields CDR1 MDHEN and CDR2 SYDVKM.

This chain joins TRBV5-1 and TRBJ2-5; 7 positions agree with TRBD2. Germline V CDR1 and CDR2: SGHRS, YFSETQ. The CDR3 contains 15 residues. The V and J ends lost 4 bases and 2 bases, in that order; junction bases with no gene match: 8. This CDR3 reads CASSPIGLEQETQYF. The CDR3 bases are TGCGCCAGCAGCCCCATTGGACTAGAGCAAGAGACCCAGTACTTC. The full variable domain, its missing parts supplied by reference TRBV5-1 and TRBJ2-5, is KAGVTQTPRYLIKTRGQQVTLSCSPISGHRSVSWYQQTPGQGLQFLFEYFSETQRNKGNFPGRFSGRQFSNSRSEMNVSTLELGDSALYLCASSPIGLEQETQYFGPGTRLLVL.

As for this clone: Other DNA sequences in this specimen translate into the identical CDR3. The gene calls are TRBV7-3 and TRBJ2-1; D gene uncertain. The CDR3 has 13 residues. Per germline, CDR1 SGHTA and CDR2 FQGTGA. V lost 7 bases and J 4 bases, leaving 11 bases between the germline ends. The CDR3 DNA follows: TGTGCCAGCACCCCGGGTGGGTACAATGAGCAGTTCTTC. It yields the protein CASTPGGYNEQFF. Based on the CDR3 plus reference TRBV7-3 and TRBJ2-1, the full variable domain is GAGVSQTPSNKVTEKGKYVELRCDPISGHTALYWYRQSLGQGPEFLIYFQGTGAADDSGLPNDRFFAVRPEGSVSTLKIQRTERGDSAVYLCASTPGGYNEQFFGPGTRLTVL.

CDR3 region: CASSLGSAGRSYEQYF. Written as DNA, the CDR3 is TGCGCCAGCAGCTTGGGCTCGGCGGGAAGATCCTACGAGCAGTACTTC. The chain recombines TRBV5-1 with TRBJ2-7; maybe TRBD2 (6 bases). Trimming left V 0 bases short and J 1 base short, with 14 bases between. CDR1 and CDR2 (germline): SGHRS, YFSETQ. The CDR3 length is 16 residues.

V usage is TRBV28 and J usage is TRBJ2-1, with 10 bases identical to TRBD1. Per the germline V gene, CDR1 is MDHEN and CDR2 is SYDVKM. There are 13 residues in the CDR3. The J segment lost 7 bases and the V segment lost 10 bases, leaving 7 bases of the junction unmatched. In DNA, the CDR3 is TGTGCCATTCAGACAGGGGGCTTAAATGAGCAGTTCTTC. It encodes CAIQTGGLNEQFF.

The chain uses TRBV7-2 and TRBJ1-1, with TRBD1 matching over 9 bases. The CDR3 has 22 residues. Germline V gene lookup returns CDR1 SGHTA and CDR2 FQGNSA. The junction had 21 bases not matched to a gene; V was cut back by 0 bases and J by 1 base. The CDR3 sequence: CASSLAWLGTGIFTGKNTEAFF. CDR3 DNA: TGTGCCAGCAGCTTAGCTTGGTTGGGGACAGGGATTTTCACGGGTAAGAACACTGAAGCTTTCTTT. Drawing the rest from reference TRBV7-2 and TRBJ1-1, the complete variable domain is GAGVSQSPSNKVTEKGKDVELRCDPISGHTALYWYRQSLGQGLEFLIYFQGNSAPDKSGLPSDRFSAERTGGSVSTLTIQRTQQEDSAVYLCASSLAWLGTGIFTGKNTEAFFGQGTRLTVV.

The chain uses TRBV5-1 and TRBJ2-2; D is perhaps TRBD1 or TRBD2 (5 bases each). V lost 1 base and J 1 base, leaving 11 bases between the germline ends. CDR1 is SGHRS and CDR2 is YFSETQ in the germline V gene. The CDR3 has 16 amino acids. Written as DNA, the CDR3 is TGCGCCAGCAGCTTGCCGGGACCGGGGAACACCGGGGAGCTGTTTTTT. This codes for CASSLPGPGNTGELFF.

This sequence joins TRBV7-2 and TRBJ2-4; weak D call: TRBD2 (6 bases). There are 15 residues in the CDR3. Germline V gene sequence: CDR1 SGHTA, CDR2 FQGNSA. Trimming left V 4 bases short and J 5 bases short, with 15 bases between. The CDR3 DNA follows: TGTGCCAGCAGCTCGACTAGGGTGGGGGAAAACATTCAGTACTTC. It is translated as CASSSTRVGENIQYF.

The chain combines TRBV5-1 with TRBJ2-2, with 11 bases lining up with TRBD2. The CDR3 is made up of 14 amino acids. Germline V lookup: CDR1 SGHRS, CDR2 YFSETQ. Trimming at V came to 7 bases and at J to 4 bases, leaving 3 bases not matched to a gene. CDR3 sequence (DNA): TGCGCCAGCGGGACTAGCGGACCCACCGGGGAGCTGTTTTTT. This gives the protein CASGTSGPTGELFF.

A single count supports this clone. The chain has TRBV14 and TRBJ2-3; D not resolved. V lost 5 bases, J lost 0 bases, and 6 bases lay in between. Germline CDR1 reads SGHDN; CDR2 reads FVKESK. The CDR3 loop spans 13 amino acids. The CDR3 DNA reads TGTGCCAGCAGCGGAGCTAGCACAGATACGCAGTATTTT. This codes for CASSGASTDTQYF.

This rearrangement joins TRBV5-1 to TRBJ2-3; D possibly corresponds to TRBD1 (5 bases). V lost 4 bases to trimming and J lost 3 bases, with 15 bases between them. The CDR3 length is 15 residues. The germline V gene has CDR1 SGHRS and CDR2 YFSETQ. The CDR3 sequence: CASSRVEKGTDTQYF. In DNA, the CDR3 is TGCGCCAGCAGCCGAGTCGAAAAGGGGACAGATACGCAGTATTTT.

The gene calls are TRBV4-2 and TRBJ2-7, with D perhaps matching TRBD1 (6 bases). In germline, CDR1 is LGHNA, CDR2 YNFKEQ. V lost 1 base and J 4 bases, leaving 11 bases between the germline ends. The CDR3 has 14 amino acids. CDR3 amino acids: CASSQADGTYEQYF. The CDR3 DNA is TGTGCCAGCAGCCAAGCTGACGGGACATACGAGCAGTACTTC.

This clone was seen a single time. The rearrangement uses TRBV11-2 and TRBJ2-7; D not certain. In germline, CDR1 is SGHAT, CDR2 FQNNGV. This CDR3 contains 14 residues. The ends were cut back, 1 base at V and 0 bases at J, with 7 bases in the middle. CDR3 sequence: CASSLGVASYEQYF. The CDR3 DNA is TGTGCCAGCAGCTTAGGAGTCGCCTCCTACGAGCAGTACTTC.

The V gene is TRBV4-1, the J gene TRBJ1-1, with D unclear. Germline CDR1 MGHRA, CDR2 YSYEKL. The CDR3 loop spans 12 amino acids. V lost 0 bases and J lost 10, with 9 bases in between. CDR3 sequence (DNA): TGCGCCAGCAGCCAAGAGACGGTCGGAGCTTTCTTT. Translation: CASSQETVGAFF.

The chain carries TRBV6-1 and TRBJ1-2, with 10 bases matching TRBD1. This CDR3 is 15 amino acids long. The trim removed 6 bases at V and 4 bases at J, leaving 8 bases unmatched. Germline-derived CDR1 and CDR2 are MNHNS and SASEGT. CDR3 amino acids: CASRLGQGGSYGYTF. The CDR3 DNA reads as TGTGCCAGCAGACTCGGACAGGGGGGTTCCTATGGCTACACCTTC.

The V gene is TRBV4-2, the J gene TRBJ2-7, with D possibly being TRBD1 (5 bases). The CDR3 covers 17 residues. Germline loops: CDR1 LGHNA, CDR2 YNFKEQ. Trimming left V 0 bases short and J 0 bases short, with 15 bases between. CDR3: CASSQDGAGYISYEQYF. The CDR3 coding sequence is TGTGCCAGCAGCCAAGATGGGGCCGGGTACATCTCCTACGAGCAGTACTTC.

The rearrangement uses TRBV6-6 and TRBJ2-5; maybe TRBD1 (5 bases). The ends were cut back, 4 bases at V and 4 bases at J, with 16 bases in the middle. Germline V CDR1 and CDR2: MNHNY, SVGAGI (reference sequence). This CDR3 spans 15 amino acids. CDR3 nucleotides: TGTGCCAGCAGTTTGGAGTATATCACAGGAGAGACCCAGTACTTC. Translating gives CASSLEYITGETQYF.

This clone was counted only a few times. Other DNA sequences from this sample encode an identical CDR3 as well. This chain connects TRBV30 to TRBJ1-1; no clear D gene. The CDR3 is made up of 12 amino acids. Trimming took 3 bases from V and 5 from J, leaving 10 bases between them. Germline V lookup: CDR1 GTSNPN, CDR2 SVGIG (reference sequence). CDR3 loop: CAWSGSGTEAFF. CDR3 nucleotides: TGTGCCTGGAGCGGGTCGGGAACTGAAGCTTTCTTT. The variable domain in full, completed from reference TRBV30 and TRBJ1-1, reads SQTIHQWPATLVQPVGSPLSLECTVEGTSNPNLYWYRQAAGRGLQLLFYSVGIGQISSEVPQNLSASRPQDRQFILSSKKLLLSDSGFYLCAWSGSGTEAFFGQGTRLTVV.